This TCR beta chain was obtained from a study of T-cell reconstitution after alpha-beta-depleted transplantation in children. Findings and limits, study-wide: When one year had passed after transplant, most T-cell counts and diversity came from newly produced T cells. There were some patients whose high TCRbeta diversity at day 60 came from surviving recipient T cells and thymic progenitors. Several hundred expanded graft clones reportedly were the source of alpha-beta T cells about two months after transplant.

V was clipped by 3 bases and J by 8 bases, with 23 bases between them. The CDR3 sequence is 16 residues long. Construction of the TCRbeta library involved unique molecular identifiers. MiXCR was run by TCRdb on the PCR reads, yielding one entry per CDR3 protein. Of under 400,000 distinct CDR3 sequences listed, over 20% are singletons. Of note for this clonotype: Its antigen is unknown. A much larger clone differs from this one at a single base, so this may be a read error.

This clonotype originated in a male patient younger than 18 who had a stem cell transplant for acute lymphoblastic leukemia, so the T cells may come from the graft donor. Sequences were derived from PBMCs, mostly from graft donor cells, sampled 180 days after TCRalphabeta/CD19-depleted stem cell transplant. V usage is TRBV12-3 or TRBV12-4 and J usage is TRBJ2-7; D not certain. CDR3 amino acids: CASSFRAKGSVYQQYF. The CDR3 bases are TGTGCCAGCAGTTTCCGGGCAAAAGGATCCGTATACCAGCAGTACTTC.